This T cell receptor (beta chain) was documented in a study of T cells in Graves' hyperthyroidism and ophthalmopathy (dated by TCRdb to about 2019). Concerning the study at large: Peripheral blood was collected at initial diagnosis, before any treatment. Once sampling was done, hyperthyroidism patients were given methimazole at a starting dose of 30 mg daily, whereas ophthalmopathy patients were given high-dose intravenous methylprednisolone. Whether ophthalmopathy could be predicted prospectively was tested in an independent validation cohort made up of fewer than 20 hyperthyroidism patients plus 17 patients who later progressed to ophthalmopathy. The paper describes TCR Vbeta CDR3 sequencing of about 140 peripheral blood samples, made up of 40 to 45 ophthalmopathy patients, around 78 hyperthyroidism patients and around 17 progressor patients. TCR V-J signatures able to tell the groups apart were searched for in a discovery cohort of approximately 95 patients, of whom over 40 had Graves' ophthalmopathy and around 56 had stable Graves' hyperthyroidism. The roughly 91 discovery patients were randomly divided into training and test sets at a 7:3 ratio. In about 6 Graves' hyperthyroidism patients, the study also compared T-cell repertoires from thyroid tissue with T-cell repertoires from blood. The full study reports these points: Sample size was not statistically predetermined, and blinding of investigators to group allocation was not performed. Blood samples also contained most of the expanded thyroid clonotypes (frequency above 0.001), which suggests that blood repertoires may reflect thyroid immune responses. In validation, the model predicted progression to ophthalmopathy with approximately 71% sensitivity and roughly 75% specificity, a median of about 6 months before onset. A 13 V-J signature model separated ophthalmopathy from stable hyperthyroidism, with 87.88% sensitivity and 81.08% specificity in cross-validation and 80%/75% in testing.

This clonotype occurred many times. No antigen is known for it. Base qualities are not recorded, but no much larger clone differs from it by a single base. Ophthalmopathy patients had moderately to severely active disease, with a Clinical Activity Score of 3 or more, a NOSPECS grade of 4 or more, and a disease duration of less than 3 months. Patients with uncontrolled infections, other autoimmune diseases, pregnancy or lactation were excluded. Clinical symptoms, serum thyroxine and TRAb, thyroid ultrasound, and orbital computed tomography formed the basis for the diagnoses. PBMCs were isolated from about 10 ml of fresh peripheral blood by Ficoll-Paque density gradient centrifugation. Total RNA was extracted using Trizol reagent, and RNA quality was assessed on an Agilent 2100 Bioanalyzer. Amplification of TCR beta CDR3 regions was carried out from RNA transcripts. The first round of RT-PCR for the TCR CDR3 was performed with the HTBI primer set and the Qiagen OneStep RT-PCR kit. A second multiplex PCR round built the libraries, followed by size selection and purification. Paired-end sequencing of the libraries was performed with 100 bp reads on an Illumina HiSeq2000. Turning to the authors' computational methods: SOAPnuke was used to process the raw data, removing reads that contained adapters or uncalled bases, had a mean Phred below 15, or lacked an exact match to the constant primer or identifier. High-quality paired reads were merged with COPE v1.2.5, and unique nucleotide sequences were defined as clonotypes. Clonotypes were aligned to IMGT TRBV, TRBD and TRBJ reference segments using MiTCR v1.1. Analysis was restricted to V-J combinations with a frequency above 0.0001, which covered roughly 99% of repertoires. The TCS score was defined as F50 (clonal expansion) divided by E x V (chaos), with BLOSUM62-based TCRdist calculated between CDR3 peptides within each V-J. Welch's t-statistics and random forest reduced roughly 500 V-J features to about 13, which were used in a naive Bayes classifier (R e1071). TCRdb reprocessing: public reads trimmed at Q25 with fastp, clones called with MiXCR, in-frame beta chains kept. Every distinct CDR3 protein forms one entry, paired with its most common genes and DNA. Clone size and V and J calls follow TCRdb, not the original study. Across this sample there are about 300,000 distinct CDR3 sequences, with less than 20% seen only once. The top ten hold under 45% of the sample.

In the germline V gene, CDR1 corresponds to SGHTA and CDR2 to FQGNSA. Counted from cysteine to phenylalanine, this CDR3 has 15 amino acids. The read is trimmed to its CDR3 DNA, 45 bases read in frame from base 1. Trimming takes 4 bases from V and 2 bases from J, and the germline ends sit 15 bases apart. Sequencing was done on a sample of blood. The TCR comes from a man aged 45-65 years with Graves' ophthalmopathy. The chain is assembled from TRBV7-2 and TRBJ2-7; the D gene cannot be resolved reliably. The CDR3 region reads CASSSRLGQTYEQYF. The nucleotide sequence is given as TGTGCCAGCAGCTCCCGGTTAGGGCAGACCTACGAGCAGTACTTC.